The rows below give T cell receptor beta chains drawn from one sample of a study of blood T cells in healthy people across ages. TCRdb ran MiXCR on the 5' RACE reads and lists one entry per CDR3 protein. The sample records 1.5 million to 2 million distinct CDR3 sequences, about 35% being singletons. Sequencing input: blood. The source is a woman aged 25 to 39 in good health. Each CDR3 is given with its conserved first and last residue. The D gene is left open where the match is weak. Some rows have no size entry. The others give once, few or many, or a class for an expanded clone.

d_gene | j_gene | abundance | v_gene | CDR3aa | CDR3nt
NA | TRBJ2-3 | few | TRBV9 | CASSVDPSTDTQYF | TGTGCCAGCAGCGTAGATCCAAGCACAGATACGCAGTATTTT
TRBD2 | TRBJ2-3 | few | TRBV7-9 | CASRGTSGLTDTQYF | TGTGCCAGCAGGGGGACTAGCGGACTCACAGATACGCAGTATTTT
NA | TRBJ2-3 | NA | TRBV27 | CASSSYGTRGTDTQYF | TGTGCCAGCAGTTCCTACGGGACAAGGGGCACAGATACGCAGTATTTT
NA | TRBJ2-5 | NA | TRBV25-1 | CASSTIAGAETQYF | TGTGCCAGCAGTACAATCGCAGGTGCCGAGACCCAGTACTTC
NA | TRBJ2-7 | NA | TRBV11-2 | CASSCSGPPNEQYF | TGTGCCAGCAGTTGTAGCGGCCCTCCCAACGAGCAGTACTTC
NA | TRBJ1-1 | few | TRBV4-2 | CASSQADVDLRNTEAFF | TGTGCCAGCAGCCAAGCTGATGTGGACTTACGGAACACTGAAGCTTTCTTT
TRBD2 | TRBJ2-5 | few | TRBV20-1 | CSAYRGGAGGDEQYF | TGCAGTGCTTACCGCGGGGGGGCAGGTGGCGATGAGCAGTACTTC
TRBD1 | TRBJ1-1 | NA | TRBV12-3/TRBV12-4 | CASRSGTGTLFF | TGTGCCAGCAGGTCCGGGACAGGTACTCTTTTCTTT
NA | TRBJ1-2 | many | TRBV10-3 | CAISESTLTWGYTF | TGTGCCATCAGTGAGTCGACTCTGACATGGGGCTACACCTTC
TRBD1 | TRBJ2-7 | NA | TRBV27 | CASSFGTGPFYEQYF | TGTGCCAGCAGTTTTGGGACAGGGCCCTTCTACGAGCAGTACTTC
TRBD1 | TRBJ1-6 | few | TRBV20-1 | CSARPGQGEWSPLHF | TGCAGTGCTAGACCGGGACAGGGGGAATGGTCACCCCTCCACTTT
NA | TRBJ2-3 | few | TRBV3-1 | CASNKGSGITQYF | TGTGCCAGCAACAAGGGATCCGGGATAACGCAGTATTTT
NA | TRBJ1-2 | NA | TRBV28 | CASSGHSGYGYTF | TGTGCCAGCAGCGGACACTCCGGCTATGGCTACACCTTC
NA | TRBJ2-7 | few | TRBV6-5 | CASSSTRDGASYEQYF | TGTGCCAGCAGTTCGACCCGGGACGGCGCCTCCTACGAGCAGTACTTC
NA | TRBJ1-1 | NA | TRBV10-3 | CAISETANPRNTEAFF | TGTGCCATCAGTGAGACCGCTAATCCGAGGAACACTGAAGCTTTCTTT
NA | TRBJ1-4 | NA | TRBV7-8 | CASSWTRGLTNEKLFF | TGTGCCAGCAGCTGGACCCGGGGGTTAACTAATGAAAAACTGTTTTTT
NA | TRBJ2-1 | few | TRBV28 | CASRPPRMSYNEQFF | TGTGCCAGCAGACCCCCGCGGATGTCCTACAATGAGCAGTTCTTC
NA | TRBJ1-2 | NA | TRBV20-1 | CSALRRTSYTF | TGCAGTGCCCTCCGGCGGACAAGCTACACCTTC
TRBD2 | TRBJ2-5 | NA | TRBV20-1 | CSARGLAGLKTQYF | TGCAGTGCTAGAGGACTAGCGGGGTTGAAGACCCAGTACTTC
NA | TRBJ2-7 | NA | TRBV18 | CASSQGDSRERYF | TGTGCCAGCTCACAAGGGGATAGCAGGGAGCGGTACTTC
NA | TRBJ2-3 | NA | TRBV10-3 | CAISTSSRTDTQYF | TGTGCCATCAGCACTAGCTCACGCACAGATACGCAGTATTTT
NA | TRBJ2-1 | many | TRBV7-2 | CASSLVFPGNEQFF | TGTGCCAGCAGCTTAGTGTTTCCTGGTAATGAGCAGTTCTTC
TRBD1 | TRBJ1-1 | once | TRBV10-3 | CAILTQGVDTEAFF | TGTGCCATCCTGACCCAGGGGGTAGACACTGAAGCTTTCTTT
NA | TRBJ1-2 | few | TRBV9 | CASSGPAGGYTF | TGTGCCAGCAGCGGCCCCGCGGGCGGCTACACCTTC
TRBD2 | TRBJ2-4 | NA | TRBV6-5 | CASSNSAGSDRGIQYF | TGTGCCAGCAGTAACTCAGCGGGATCAGATCGGGGCATTCAGTACTTC
NA | TRBJ1-2 | NA | TRBV27 | CASSYRRATGGNYGYTF | TGTGCCAGCAGTTACCGAAGAGCGACAGGAGGTAACTATGGCTACACCTTC
TRBD2 | TRBJ2-7 | NA | TRBV13 | CASSSQAGSVEQYF | TGTGCCAGCAGCTCCCAAGCGGGATCGGTCGAGCAGTACTTC
TRBD2 | TRBJ2-5 | NA | TRBV27 | CASSFSGTGETQYF | TGTGCCAGCAGTTTTAGCGGGACGGGTGAGACCCAGTACTTC
TRBD1 | TRBJ2-7 | NA | TRBV5-1 | CASSFGDRDYEQYF | TGCGCCAGCAGCTTTGGGGACAGGGACTACGAGCAGTACTTC
TRBD1 | TRBJ1-2 | NA | TRBV29-1 | CSATDRGSSGHTF | TGCAGCGCGACGGACAGGGGGTCTTCTGGCCACACCTTC
TRBD2 | TRBJ2-1 | few | TRBV11-3 | CASSLGTSGASEQFF | TGTGCCAGCAGCTTAGGGACTAGCGGGGCCAGTGAGCAGTTCTTC
NA | TRBJ2-5 | NA | TRBV15 | CAAGTDQETQYF | TGTGCCGCCGGGACCGATCAAGAGACCCAGTACTTC
TRBD1 | TRBJ2-1 | few | TRBV7-9 | CASSSDRDRVVNEQFF | TGTGCCAGCAGCTCTGACCGGGACAGGGTGGTCAATGAGCAGTTCTTC
NA | TRBJ2-1 | NA | TRBV7-3 | CVSSLIPGGEQFF | TGTGTCAGCAGCTTAATACCAGGCGGAGAGCAGTTCTTC
TRBD1 | TRBJ2-7 | NA | TRBV7-9 | CASSGVTGTGVFYEQYF | TGTGCCAGCAGCGGAGTTACCGGGACAGGGGTTTTTTACGAGCAGTACTTC
NA | TRBJ2-5 | NA | TRBV11-2 | CASSFILAFGETQYF | TGTGCCAGCAGCTTTATACTAGCATTCGGAGAGACCCAGTACTTC